This TCR beta chain appears in the sequencing data of a study of blood T cell repertoires in COVID-19 (dated by TCRdb to the early 2020s). In terms of the full investigation: Samples covering the acute and convalescent phases of COVID-19 were provided by collaborators in the United States, Italy and Spain. The prospective study material was composed of cDNA or gDNA derived from T cells, B-cell-depleted T cells, or PBMCs. Subjects who had been exposed to COVID-19, were actively infected with it, or had recovered from it provided the deeply sampled blood TCRbeta repertoires that made up the dataset. The repertoires were released in a freely available public database meant as a resource for research on the immune response to SARS-CoV-2. The samples were drawn from two sources: the first 160 participants of the ongoing ImmuneRACE study, and 1,200 or so subjects contributed by 6 global collaborators. Nearly every sample came with metadata listing a de-identified subject ID, COVID-19 status, age in years and sex. Where HLA class I and class II types were available, the types were taken from metadata supplied by the sample provider, not from assay-based typing. Overall results and qualifications from the work: Clinical and demographic metadata were provided uncurated, with the amount varying by source and participant.

The collaborating institutions used their own protocols to collect whole blood in K2EDTA tubes. Collaborator samples were shipped for TCRbeta analysis as frozen whole blood, isolated PBMCs, or DNA extracted from either sample type. The CDR3 starts with the cysteine, ends with the phenylalanine, and has 13 residues. Just the 39-base CDR3 DNA is kept, in frame starting at base 1. V loses 3 bases, J loses 3 bases, and the germline ends lie 8 bases apart. Per the germline V gene, KGHSH is the CDR1 and LQKENI is the CDR2. Details on this clone: Its antigen is still unknown. Within one base of it there is no much larger clone, and no base qualities were kept.

TCRbeta CDR3 regions were amplified from genomic DNA using the immunoSEQ Assay, a bias-controlled multiplex PCR. As for the original processing: Within the assay, amplification of reference gene primers was used to estimate how many nucleated cells each sample contained. To quantify the absolute abundance of each unique TCRbeta CDR3 rearrangement, sequence reads were collapsed and filtered. For each sample, productive Simpson clonality was calculated as the square root of Simpson's diversity index across productive rearrangements. TCRdb obtained this table from immuneACCESS and retained in-frame rearrangements with V and J assigned. These tables miss some clones; where compared with another copy, unresolved V genes account for less than half of the shortfall, and the remainder is unexplained. V and J calls and clone size are as listed in that table; D and trimming were resolved from the DNA. The sample profile shows 91,000 or so clones; 86% of them were found once. About an eighth of the sample belongs to the ten largest clones.

This clonotype was obtained from a woman aged 60-70 years in a cohort sampled during active or convalescent COVID-19. The rearrangement combines TRBV18 with TRBJ2-5; the D segment cannot be called with confidence. Material: peripheral blood. The bases read TGTGCCAGCTCACCCAACAGTAAAGAGACCCAGTACTTC. Translated, it gives CASSPNSKETQYF.